One sample yielded the 3 T cell receptor beta chains listed below, sequenced in a study of T-cell reconstitution after alpha-beta-depleted transplantation in children. Preparation of the TCRbeta library used unique molecular identifiers. TCRdb called the PCR reads again in MiXCR, with one record for every CDR3 protein. The profile shows 450,000 to 700,000 distinct CDR3 sequences, 25% to 30% of them singletons. The starting material was PBMCs, obtained before TCRalphabeta/CD19-depleted stem cell transplant. The receptors here all came from a boy in the first two years of life with Wiskott-Aldrich syndrome, due to receive a stem cell transplant.

The chain carries TRBV12-3 or TRBV12-4 and TRBJ1-3; no reliable D call. V lost 8 bases, J lost 1 base, and 3 bases lay in between. This CDR3 region has 11 residues. DNA for the CDR3: TGTGCCAGCGCGTCTGGAAACACCATATATTTT. It yields the protein CASASGNTIYF.

The table lists this clonotype with a few counts. This sequence joins TRBV27 and TRBJ2-1; unclear D gene. This CDR3 spans 14 amino acids. Looked up from germline, CDR1 is MNHEY and CDR2 is SMNVEV (reference sequence). The ends were cut back, 2 bases at V and 15 bases at J, with 20 bases in the middle. The CDR3 DNA is TGTGCCAGCAGTTTAAATAGGGCAATAAGGGAACGGTTCTTC. Translation gives CASSLNRAIRERFF.

This clonotype was detected only a few times. V is TRBV27 and J is TRBJ2-7; D unresolved. Trimming removed 1 base at V and 3 bases at J, with 7 bases between. CDR1 and CDR2 (germline): MNHEY, SMNVEV (reference sequence). The CDR3 length is 13 residues. CDR3 protein: CASSLYMGYEQYF. As DNA, the CDR3 is TGTGCCAGCAGTTTATATATGGGCTACGAGCAGTACTTC.